This T cell receptor (beta chain) was captured in a study of blood T cell repertoires in COVID-19. Study information: Samples taken during acute and convalescent COVID-19 were collected in the United States, Italy and Spain. Sources were T cells, B-cell-depleted T cells, or PBMCs; the material itself was cDNA or gDNA.

Germline V gene sequence: CDR1 MNHEY, CDR2 SMNVEV (reference sequence). The V end was cut by 3 bases, the J end by 6 bases, with 9 bases between. There are 12 residues in the CDR3. Clones were read by immunoSEQ multiplex PCR, and TCRdb kept only the in-frame ones, dropping some. The sample has roughly 55,000 clones, 70% to 80% seen once. The sequence derives from a human donor in a cohort sampled during active COVID-19. The sequencing input was peripheral blood. J is TRBJ2-7 and V is TRBV27; D is possibly TRBD2 (5 bases). The CDR3 here is CASSFHGGEQYF. The CDR3 region has the DNA TGTGCCAGCAGTTTCCATGGAGGCGAGCAGTACTTC.